Listed below are T cell receptor beta chains from one sample, sequenced in a study of blood T cell repertoires in COVID-19. Produced via immunoSEQ multiplex PCR; TCRdb's table is partial and in-frame only. The sample includes about 280,000 clones, 83% seen only once; the top ten take more than 8%. Source material: peripheral blood. The receptors here all came from a woman aged 45-65 years who had recovered from COVID-19. CDR3s include the opening cysteine and the closing phenylalanine or tryptophan. D genes are given only for firm matches. Size values are once, few and many counts, or a class for expanded clones, and some rows have none.

v_gene	abundance	j_gene	d_gene	len	CDR3nt	CDR3aa
TRBV7-2	-	TRBJ2-7	TRBD1	13	TGTGCCAGCAGCTTAACAGGGGGCTACGAGCAGTACTTC	CASSLTGGYEQYF
TRBV3-1/TRBV3-2	-	TRBJ2-1	TRBD2	16	TGTGCCAGCAGCCAAAGTCCTCTAGCGGGAGGGCCGGGGGAGTTCTTC	CASSQSPLAGGPGEFF
TRBV7-5	-	TRBJ1-5	-	17	TGTGTCAGAAGCTTCTTGTGGGACAGCCTTCTCAATCAGCCCCAGCATTTT	CVRSFLWDSLLNQPQHF
TRBV6-2/TRBV6-3	-	TRBJ1-1	TRBD1	15	TGTGCCAGCAGTTACTCTGGGACAGGGCACACTGAAGCTTTCTTT	CASSYSGTGHTEAFF
TRBV10-3	-	TRBJ1-2	-	15	TGTGCCATCAGCCCGAGCTGGGACACCGACTATGGCTACACCTTC	CAISPSWDTDYGYTF
TRBV7-2	-	TRBJ2-5	-	15	TGTGCCAGCAGCCCGGGACTTCCCCCCATAGAGACCCAGTACTTC	CASSPGLPPIETQYF
TRBV19	-	TRBJ1-5	-	15	TGTGCCACCCGAGACAGAGTCGGTAGCAATCAGCCCCAGCATTTT	CATRDRVGSNQPQHF
TRBV18	-	TRBJ1-1	-	15	TGTGCCAGCTCACCACGGGAGGCCGTGAACACTGAAGCTTTCTTT	CASSPREAVNTEAFF
TRBV7-2	-	TRBJ1-2	-	13	TGTGCCAGCAGCTTACCAGTCCGGGAGGGCTACACCTTC	CASSLPVREGYTF
TRBV5-4	-	TRBJ1-2	-	15	TGTGCCAGCAGCTTCCTTCCCGGTGATAACTATGGCTACACCTTC	CASSFLPGDNYGYTF
TRBV28	-	TRBJ2-7	-	12	TGTGCCAGCAGTCCCCCAGGGTACGAGCAGTACTTC	CASSPPGYEQYF
TRBV7-8	-	TRBJ1-5	-	15	TGTGCCAGCAGCCCCCGGGTGGGGCACAATCAGCCCCAGCATTTT	CASSPRVGHNQPQHF
TRBV6-4	many	TRBJ2-3	TRBD2	16	TGTGCCAGCAGTGACTCGAGCGGGAGGGCCACAGATACGCAGTATTTT	CASSDSSGRATDTQYF
TRBV4-2	-	TRBJ2-7	TRBD2	14	TGTGCCAGCGGAGGACTAGCGGGGGGGAGGGAGCAGTACTTC	CASGGLAGGREQYF
TRBV6-1	few	TRBJ1-3	TRBD1	12	TGTGCCAGCAGTGACAGGGGGAACACCATATATTTT	CASSDRGNTIYF
TRBV7-2	once	TRBJ1-2	-	14	TGTGCCAGCAGCTTAGTGTTGGGAGGCTATGGCTACACCTTC	CASSLVLGGYGYTF
TRBV28	-	TRBJ1-5	-	13	TGTGCCAGCACCGGGGGGGGACATCAGCCCCAGCATTTT	CASTGGGHQPQHF
TRBV7-8	-	TRBJ2-3	-	15	TGTGCCAGCAGCCCAAGTGGGCTCCTCACAGATACGCAGTATTTT	CASSPSGLLTDTQYF
TRBV4-2	-	TRBJ2-7	TRBD1	16	TGTGCCAGCAGCCAAGAAAGGGGGCTGGAGATCTACGAGCAGTACTTC	CASSQERGLEIYEQYF
TRBV4-2	-	TRBJ2-2	TRBD2	19	TGTGCCAGCAGCCAAGATGTGGGAGCGGGGGCCATAAACACCGGGGAGCTGTTTTTT	CASSQDVGAGAINTGELFF
TRBV3-1/TRBV3-2	once	TRBJ2-2	TRBD1	15	TGTGCCAGCAGCCAAGGGACAGGGGTCACCGGGGAGCTGTTTTTT	CASSQGTGVTGELFF
TRBV27	-	TRBJ1-5	TRBD1	15	TGTGCCAGCAGTGACGGACAGGGGGCGCCGCAGCCCCAGCATTTT	CASSDGQGAPQPQHF
TRBV19	-	TRBJ1-6	TRBD1	14	TGTGCCAGTACTGGGACAGGGGGCATTTCACCCCTCCACTTT	CASTGTGGISPLHF
TRBV2	-	TRBJ2-7	-	14	TGTGCCAGCAGTGTCGGGACACCCGTGGGTGAGCAGTACTTC	CASSVGTPVGEQYF
TRBV29-1	-	TRBJ2-2	-	12	TGCAGCGTTGGGCCAAACACCGGGGAGCTGTTTTTT	CSVGPNTGELFF
TRBV6-5	few	TRBJ1-1	TRBD1	14	TGTGCCAGCAACAGGGGCGGGCCCTTCGCTGAAGCTTTCTTT	CASNRGGPFAEAFF
TRBV29-1	-	TRBJ2-2	-	13	TGCAGCGTCTCGATAGGGGGTACCGGGGAGCTGTTTTTT	CSVSIGGTGELFF
TRBV28	once	TRBJ1-5	TRBD1	17	TGTGCCAGCAGGTTAGGGGGGACAGGTCCCCGGAATCAGCCCCAGCATTTT	CASRLGGTGPRNQPQHF
TRBV18	-	TRBJ2-7	-	13	TGTGCCAGCTCACCAGCAGGGCCCTACGAGCAGTACTTC	CASSPAGPYEQYF
TRBV19	-	TRBJ2-7	TRBD2	14	TGTGCCAGTAGTATATTGGGGGGGACCTACGAGCAGTACTTC	CASSILGGTYEQYF